This section outlines one TCR beta chain sequence together with its context. Sequencing was performed with immunoSEQ multiplex PCR; in TCRdb, only in-frame clones are kept and a portion is missing. The sample lists 160,000 or so clones, roughly 86% occurring once. This specimen belongs to a study of cytomegalovirus exposure and HLA in healthy donors. Study-level background: Both the 120 or so validation repertoires and the approximately 700 first-cohort repertoires used the same platform, as reported by a later analysis.

There are 14 residues in the CDR3. In germline, CDR1 is MGHDK, CDR2 SYGVNS. The V and J ends lost 1 base and 7 bases respectively, with 13 bases between them. The donors belonged to the roughly 120-subject validation cohort, separate from the approximately 670-subject first cohort. The chain is built from TRBV25-1 and TRBJ1-1, with D unresolved. The receptor comes from a man younger than 30 in good health and CMV-seropositive. Sequencing input: PBMCs. The CDR3 DNA follows: TGTGCCAGCAGTGAATCCCCTGTAAGAGATGAAGCTTTCTTT. Translated: CASSESPVRDEAFF.